This T cell receptor (beta chain) stems from a study of CD8 T cells in ankylosing spondylitis (dated by TCRdb to 2016 to 2017). Regarding the research as a whole: To find TCR variants linked to disease, the study profiled T cell receptor beta repertoires in ankylosing spondylitis patients and healthy donors. The full study cohort comprised around 23 ankylosing spondylitis patients and roughly 100 healthy donors. Peripheral blood was sampled, and synovial fluid was additionally collected from ankylosing spondylitis patients.

General findings and caveats noted by the study authors: Significant enrichment of the disease-linked clones was reported in matched synovial fluid samples from ankylosing spondylitis patients. In peripheral blood, the disease-linked clones were found at relatively low frequencies and had a CD8+ phenotype. Blood from ankylosing spondylitis patients appeared to be characterized by a TCR beta motif made up of about 8 highly homologous amino acid variants. Some motif variants had previously been reported in the synovial fluid and blood of reactive arthritis patients, which suggests shared mechanisms of disease initiation.

Sequenced on an Illumina HiSeq 2500. Quantitative 5'-RACE with molecular barcodes was used to prepare TCR beta libraries. Per the authors' processing: Disease-linked TCR variants were identified with a new computational method built on a probabilistic model of VDJ rearrangement. TCRdb passed the public sequencing reads through fastp at Q25 and MiXCR, retaining productive beta sequences. Entries are consolidated by CDR3 protein sequence, retaining the most common genes and DNA. TCRdb, not the original authors, processed these V and J calls. This sample gives approximately 300,000 distinct CDR3 sequences in total; roughly 8% of them show up just once. Roughly 14% of the sample comes from the top ten. The germline V gene provides CDR1 SGHRS and CDR2 YFSETQ. V was cut back by 4 bases and J by 7 bases, leaving a gap of 18 bases between them. From the cysteine through the phenylalanine, the CDR3 covers 15 amino acids. Only the CDR3 DNA stays, 45 bases, in frame from base 1.

About this clonotype: Its antigen target is currently unknown. No base-level quality is on record; no much larger clone is a single base apart.

Source material: blood, either unsorted or a sorted T cell fraction (not recorded which). The chain is encoded by TRBV5-1 joined to TRBJ1-5; there is no confident call for the D gene. The sequence was collected from a male donor with ankylosing spondylitis. The DNA is TGCGCCAGCAGCCCGGGCTTTGGGTCGAGGCAGCCCCAGCATTTT. It translates to CASSPGFGSRQPQHF.